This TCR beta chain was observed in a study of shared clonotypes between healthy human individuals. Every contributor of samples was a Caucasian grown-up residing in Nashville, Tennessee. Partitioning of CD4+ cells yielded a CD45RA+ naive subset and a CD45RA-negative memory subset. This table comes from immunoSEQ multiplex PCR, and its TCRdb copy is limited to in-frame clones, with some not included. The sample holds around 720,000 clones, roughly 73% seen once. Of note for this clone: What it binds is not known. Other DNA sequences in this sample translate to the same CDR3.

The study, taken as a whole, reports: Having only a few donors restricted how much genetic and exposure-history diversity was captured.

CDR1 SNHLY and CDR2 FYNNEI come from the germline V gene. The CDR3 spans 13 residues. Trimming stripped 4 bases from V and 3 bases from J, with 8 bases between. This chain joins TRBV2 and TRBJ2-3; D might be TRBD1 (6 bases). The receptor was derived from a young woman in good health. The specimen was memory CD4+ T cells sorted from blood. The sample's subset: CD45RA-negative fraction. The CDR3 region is CASSVQGTDTQYF. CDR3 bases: TGTGCCAGCAGTGTACAGGGAACAGATACGCAGTATTTT.